The 32 T cell receptor beta chains below were found in one sample sequenced in a study of shared clonotypes between healthy human individuals. Selected positively for CCR7 and CD45RO-negative, naive CD8 cells excluded terminally differentiated effector memory CD45RA+ cells. Some clones are missing from TCRdb's copy, which holds only in-frame ones; the method was immunoSEQ multiplex PCR. Here the sample spans nearly 2 million clones, approximately 94% being singletons. The specimen was naive CD8+ T cells sorted from blood. The source is a man aged 18-30 years in good health.

This rearrangement joins TRBV27 to TRBJ2-7, with a possible D match to TRBD1 (5 bases). The V gene lost 5 bases and the J gene lost 6 bases, with 11 bases spanning the gap. The V gene's germline CDR1 is MNHEY and CDR2 SMNVEV (reference sequence). There are 12 residues in the CDR3. CDR3 amino acids: CASSGAGGEQYF. In DNA form, the CDR3 reads TGTGCCAGCAGTGGGGCAGGCGGCGAGCAGTACTTC.

The V and J genes are TRBV30 and TRBJ2-1; TRBD1 aligns across 8 bases. The CDR3 length is 14 residues. J was trimmed by 2 bases and V by 7 bases; bases with no gene match: 7. In germline, CDR1 is GTSNPN, CDR2 SVGIG (reference sequence). Written as DNA, the CDR3 is TGTGCCTCGACGGGACAGGACACCTACAATGAGCAGTTCTTC. Translating it yields CASTGQDTYNEQFF. The full variable domain, rest sourced from reference TRBV30 and TRBJ2-1, is SQTIHQWPATLVQPVGSPLSLECTVEGTSNPNLYWYRQAAGRGLQLLFYSVGIGQISSEVPQNLSASRPQDRQFILSSKKLLLSDSGFYLCASTGQDTYNEQFFGPGTRLTVL.

This clone has a single count. The chain is built from TRBV25-1 and TRBJ2-1; TRBD2 agrees at 12 bases. J lost 0 bases, V lost 5 bases, and 5 bases had no gene match. The CDR3 consists of 17 residues. Germline values: CDR1 MGHDK, CDR2 SYGVNS. The DNA of the CDR3 is TGTGCCAGCAGTTCCAGACTAGCGGGGGACTCCTACAATGAGCAGTTCTTC. Translating gives CASSSRLAGDSYNEQFF.

V and J are TRBV7-9 and TRBJ2-1; 8 bases agree with TRBD2. The CDR3 is 13 amino acids. Germline V lookup: CDR1 SEHNR, CDR2 FQNEAQ (reference sequence). Unmatched junction bases numbered 7, after V lost 7 bases and J lost 8 bases. CDR3 coding DNA: TGTGCCAGCACCCCGCCCGGGAGGGATGAGCAGTTCTTC. This gives the protein CASTPPGRDEQFF.

This CDR3 is CASSYGSVSSSPLHF. CDR3 nucleotide sequence: TGTGCCAGCAGTTACGGTTCGGTCTCTAGTTCACCCCTCCACTTT. The rearrangement links TRBV6-5 to TRBJ1-6; D call uncertain. Germline V gene data show CDR1 as MNHEY and CDR2 as SVGAGI. The V and J ends lost 2 bases and 9 bases respectively, with 14 bases between them. The CDR3 length is 15 residues.

This chain connects TRBV5-4 to TRBJ2-5, with 7 nucleotides matching TRBD1. Germline V gives CDR1 SGHNT, CDR2 YYREEE (reference sequence). This CDR3 has 16 amino acids. V lost 4 bases to trimming and J lost 1 base; unmatched junction nucleotides: 10. CDR3 DNA sequence: TGTGCCAGCAGCGACCGGGACAGAGCTTTCCAAGAGACCCAGTACTTC. This gives the protein CASSDRDRAFQETQYF.

This clone was seen a few times. This chain joins TRBV7-2 and TRBJ1-2, with D maybe TRBD1 (5 bases). The CDR3 has 11 amino acids. With 11 bases removed from V and 4 bases from J, the gap between germline ends came to 11 bases. The germline gives CDR1 SGHTA, CDR2 FQGNSA. The CDR3 nucleotides are TGTGCCTCTGTGAGGGGCTATGGCTACACCTTC. Translation gives CASVRGYGYTF.

The V and J genes are TRBV4-3 and TRBJ2-7, with D maybe TRBD2 (6 bases). Germline-derived CDR1 and CDR2 are LGHNA and YSLEER. With 1 base removed from V and 2 bases from J, the gap between germline ends came to 15 bases. CDR3 length equals 16 residues. As DNA, the CDR3 is TGCGCCAGCAGCCAAGGGAGCATAGCGGCCGCCTACGAGCAGTACTTC. As protein: CASSQGSIAAAYEQYF.

The J gene is TRBJ2-5, the V gene TRBV7-2; D ambiguous. Germline CDR1 SGHTA, CDR2 FQGNSA. Trimming cost V 1 base and J 3 bases, with 9 bases left between them. CDR3 length: 14 residues. The CDR3 region has the DNA TGTGCCAGCAGCTTAGGATATGGGGAAGAGACCCAGTACTTC. Translating it yields CASSLGYGEETQYF.

The chain joins TRBV9 to TRBJ1-1; D gene unclear. This CDR3 contains 16 residues. V was cut by 3 bases and J by 0 bases, with 15 bases left in between. CDR1 SGDLS and CDR2 YYNGEE come from the germline V gene. The CDR3 loop is CASSGSAVHLNTEAFF. For the CDR3, the DNA is TGTGCCAGCAGCGGGTCCGCAGTCCATCTGAACACTGAAGCTTTCTTT.

The rearrangement uses TRBV13 and TRBJ2-7; 9 nucleotides match TRBD2. Germline V gene lookup returns CDR1 PRHDT and CDR2 FYEKMQ (reference sequence). The CDR3 has 16 amino acids. J was trimmed by 5 bases and V by 6 bases; bases with no gene match: 14. The CDR3 spells CASSGFSGSFIHEQYF. CDR3 in DNA: TGTGCCAGCAGTGGATTTAGCGGGAGCTTTATCCACGAGCAGTACTTC.

The chain is built from TRBV30 and TRBJ2-3; D uncertain. Germline lookup yields CDR1 GTSNPN and CDR2 SVGIG (reference sequence). V shed 5 bases and J shed 3 bases, with 6 bases lying between them. The CDR3 has 11 residues. CDR3 residues: CAWGTTDTQYF. The CDR3 DNA reads as TGTGCCTGGGGCACGACAGATACGCAGTATTTT.

The gene calls are TRBV2 and TRBJ1-5, with D possibly TRBD1 on 5 matching bases. V was shortened by 8 bases and J by 6 bases, with 20 bases between the two germline ends. From germline, CDR1 is SNHLY and CDR2 FYNNEI. The CDR3 has 15 residues. CDR3 sequence: CASLSGWDDSQPQHF. CDR3 bases: TGTGCCAGCCTTTCCGGGTGGGACGACAGTCAGCCCCAGCATTTT.

The chain is built from TRBV4-1 and TRBJ2-1, with D tentatively TRBD1 (6 bases). CDR1 is MGHRA and CDR2 is YSYEKL in the germline V gene. V shed 0 bases and J shed 11 bases, with 11 bases lying between them. The CDR3 is 13 residues long. CDR3 sequence: CASSQDRGTQQFF. The CDR3 DNA is TGCGCCAGCAGCCAAGATCGAGGGACACAGCAGTTCTTC.

The chain is built from TRBV5-6 and TRBJ2-1; TRBD1 is a possible D gene (7 bases). The ends were cut back, 5 bases at V and 8 bases at J, with 23 bases in the middle. The CDR3 spans 16 residues. Germline values: CDR1 SGHDT, CDR2 YYEEEE. CDR3 residues: CASRPPGGPSADEQFF. In DNA form, the CDR3 reads TGTGCCAGCAGGCCCCCAGGGGGGCCTTCCGCGGATGAGCAGTTCTTC.

CDR3 DNA: TGCAGCGTTGACGGTCCTAGCAGTGATGAGCAGTTCTTC. Its protein product is CSVDGPSSDEQFF. This chain joins TRBV29-1 and TRBJ2-1, with D tentatively TRBD2 (5 bases). The V end was cut by 3 bases, the J end by 8 bases, with 14 bases between. The CDR3 contains 13 residues. The germline V gene has CDR1 SQVTM and CDR2 ANQGSEA.

V usage is TRBV28 and J usage is TRBJ1-6; 8 bases map to TRBD1. The CDR3 loop spans 14 amino acids. CDR1 is MDHEN and CDR2 is SYDVKM in the germline V gene. J was trimmed by 10 bases and V by 3 bases; bases with no gene match: 5. CDR3 nucleotides: TGTGCCAGCAGTTTTAGGACAGGGCAATCACCCCTCCACTTT. Its protein is CASSFRTGQSPLHF. Based on the CDR3 plus reference TRBV28 and TRBJ1-6, the full variable domain is DVKVTQSSRYLVKRTGEKVFLECVQDMDHENMFWYRQDPGLGLRLIYFSYDVKMKEKGDIPEGYSVSREKKERFSLILESASTNQTSMYLCASSFRTGQSPLHFGNGTRLTVT.

CDR3 protein: CASSKVGVAGPEKLFF. The CDR3 DNA is TGTGCCAGCAGCAAAGTGGGGGTTGCGGGGCCTGAAAAACTGTTTTTT. This chain connects TRBV9 to TRBJ1-4; possible D gene TRBD1, 5 bases. This CDR3 is 16 amino acids long. Trimming pared 4 bases from V and 7 bases from J, leaving 20 bases between. Germline V gene sequence: CDR1 SGDLS, CDR2 YYNGEE.

This chain uses TRBV27 with TRBJ2-1, with 15 bases lining up with TRBD2. The CDR3 sequence is 16 residues long. J lost 5 bases, V lost 4 bases, and 3 bases had no gene match. Germline V gene sequence: CDR1 MNHEY, CDR2 SMNVEV (reference sequence). This chain's CDR3 is CASSSRTSGRDNEQFF. The CDR3 bases are TGTGCCAGCAGTTCGCGGACTAGCGGGAGGGACAATGAGCAGTTCTTC.

As to this clone: One end of the junction does not line up with germline, which may come from a read error. The genes are TRBV29-1 and TRBJ2-2; 9 bases match TRBD1. The CDR3 consists of 14 residues. Per germline, CDR1 SQVTM and CDR2 ANQGSEA. In DNA form, the CDR3 reads TGCAGCGTGGAAGGGACAGGGAGGGCCGGGGAGCTGTTTTTT. The encoded protein is CSVEGTGRAGELFF.

The chain couples TRBV5-6 to TRBJ2-1; a weak D match, TRBD2 (5 bases). Germline V gene sequence: CDR1 SGHDT, CDR2 YYEEEE. V gave up 4 bases and J gave up 13 bases, with 12 bases separating them. The CDR3 is 11 residues long. The CDR3 spells CASSVGVSQFF. CDR3 DNA: TGTGCCAGCAGCGTGGGAGTTAGTCAGTTCTTC.

Here the CDR3 reads CSVEDLGTAFNTEAFF. The CDR3 nucleotides are TGCAGCGTTGAAGATTTGGGGACAGCTTTTAACACTGAAGCTTTCTTT. The chain employs TRBV29-1 and TRBJ1-1, with 7 nucleotides matching TRBD1. The CDR3 consists of 16 residues. Germline CDR1 SQVTM, CDR2 ANQGSEA. V lost 0 bases to trimming and J lost 2 bases; unmatched junction nucleotides: 9.

This clone was observed once. This rearrangement joins TRBV28 to TRBJ1-1; D gene ambiguous. CDR1 MDHEN and CDR2 SYDVKM come from the germline V gene. Trimming shortened V by 10 bases and J by 1 base, and 19 bases separated the two germline ends. This CDR3 is 15 amino acids long. The CDR3 DNA is TGTGCCACCGACGACCGCGAATTCACGAACACTGAAGCTTTCTTT. It specifies CATDDREFTNTEAFF.

The chain is built from TRBV9 and TRBJ2-7, with 9 bases identical to TRBD1. The CDR3 has 15 amino acids. Germline V gene lookup returns CDR1 SGDLS and CDR2 YYNGEE. Trimming cost V 4 bases and J 2 bases; bases outside gene matches: 7. The CDR3 protein is CASSPFGTGTYEQYF. DNA of the CDR3: TGTGCCAGCAGCCCATTCGGGACAGGGACCTACGAGCAGTACTTC.

The chain carries TRBV5-6 and TRBJ2-7; 7 nucleotides align to TRBD2. The CDR3 covers 13 residues. Germline V CDR1 and CDR2: SGHDT, YYEEEE. The V gene end was trimmed by 7 bases and the J gene end by 6 bases; junction bases not matched to a gene: 10. DNA of the CDR3: TGTGCCAGCGCCTTGGGGGGAGGGCCCGAGCAGTACTTC. Translating gives CASALGGGPEQYF.

The chain joins TRBV29-1 to TRBJ1-2; TRBD1 matches at 9 bases. Per germline, CDR1 SQVTM and CDR2 ANQGSEA. J gave up 4 bases and V 6 bases, and 6 bases lay outside the gene matches. The CDR3 runs 13 residues. Here the CDR3 DNA reads TGCAGCGTCCCGGGACAGGGCGTCTATGGCTACACCTTC. This translates into CSVPGQGVYGYTF.

V is TRBV5-6 and J is TRBJ1-1, with D hard to call. The CDR3 length is 12 residues. Deletions cut 6 bases from V and 4 bases from J, with 10 bases between. The germline V gene encodes CDR1 SGHDT and CDR2 YYEEEE. This chain's CDR3 is CASTSDGTEAFF. The CDR3 coding sequence is TGTGCCAGCACCTCTGACGGCACTGAAGCTTTCTTT. Based on the CDR3 plus reference TRBV5-6 and TRBJ1-1, the full variable domain is DAGVTQSPTHLIKTRGQQVTLRCSPKSGHDTVSWYQQALGQGPQFIFQYYEEEERQRGNFPDRFSGHQFPNYSSELNVNALLLGDSALYLCASTSDGTEAFFGQGTRLTVV.

This clone was picked up a small number of times. The chain combines TRBV2 with TRBJ1-5; D call uncertain. The germline V and J ends were trimmed by 4 bases and 1 base, with 20 bases remaining between them. Germline CDR1 and CDR2: SNHLY and FYNNEI. This CDR3 has 18 residues. This CDR3 is CASSGQDHLMGSNQPQHF. CDR3 nucleotides: TGTGCCAGCAGTGGCCAGGACCACCTCATGGGAAGCAATCAGCCCCAGCATTTT.

V and J are TRBV7-6 and TRBJ2-7; tentative D call: TRBD1 (6 bases). This CDR3 has 16 residues. Germline V gene sequence: CDR1 SGHVS, CDR2 FNYEAQ. V shed 2 bases and J shed 2 bases, with 16 bases lying between them. CDR3 sequence reads: CASSLRRTEKTYEQYF. CDR3 DNA sequence: TGTGCCAGCAGCTTACGTCGGACAGAGAAGACCTACGAGCAGTACTTC.

The chain carries TRBV7-8 and TRBJ2-2, with D perhaps assigned TRBD1 or TRBD2 (5 bases each). The CDR3 length is 18 residues. Germline assignment: CDR1 SGHVS and CDR2 FQNEAQ. The ends were cut back, 5 bases at V and 0 bases at J, with 19 bases in the middle. The DNA of the CDR3 is TGTGCCAGCAGCGCACCTGAGGGCACAGGTACGAACACCGGGGAGCTGTTTTTT. Protein product: CASSAPEGTGTNTGELFF.

Turning to this clone: Other DNA sequences in the same sample also yield this CDR3. The rearrangement joins TRBV9 to TRBJ2-7; 14 positions match TRBD2. Germline assignment: CDR1 SGDLS and CDR2 YYNGEE. V lost 4 bases, J lost 5 bases, and 2 bases stayed unmatched. CDR3 length: 14 amino acids. The chain's CDR3 is CASSSGLAGDEQYF. The CDR3 coding sequence is TGTGCCAGCAGCTCGGGACTAGCGGGAGACGAGCAGTACTTC. The full variable domain, its missing parts supplied by reference TRBV9 and TRBJ2-7, is DSGVTQTPKHLITATGQRVTLRCSPRSGDLSVYWYQQSLDQGLQFLIQYYNGEERAKGNILERFSAQQFPDLHSELNLSSLELGDSALYFCASSSGLAGDEQYFGPGTRLTVT.

V is TRBV19 and J is TRBJ2-1, with no clear D. V was pared by 7 bases and J by 1 base, with 11 bases between. This CDR3 is built from 14 residues. CDR1 is LNHDA, CDR2 SQIVND, per germline (reference sequence). CDR3 nucleotides: TGTGCCAGTATGACGGGCGGATCCTACAATGAGCAGTTCTTC. This sequence encodes CASMTGGSYNEQFF.